What follows describes a single TCR beta chain. Its antigen is not identified. Germline CDR1 is KGHSH and CDR2 is LQKENI. This CDR3 comprises 14 residues. Trimming removed 2 bases at V and 1 base at J, with 8 bases between. All of the isolated RNA was reverse transcribed, so expressed TCRB transcripts were sequenced. Read counts averaged around 3.9 million for samples of naive, central memory and regulatory T cells. Here immunoSEQ multiplex PCR was the method, and the copy in TCRdb shows in-frame clones only, minus some. Of 300,000 or so clones listed, about a tenth are singletons. This sample stems from a study of beta chain features in type 1 diabetes. Study observations and caveats: When Type 1 diabetes patients were examined, their TCRB CDR3s proved moderately but significantly shorter in all four CD4+ subsets.

Sequencing input: central memory CD4+ T cells from blood. The chain is built from TRBV18 and TRBJ1-1, with a weak D call TRBD1 (5 bases). The TCR sequence derives from a young man with type 1 diabetes. CDR3 loop: CASSPTGTNTEAFF. The CDR3 coding sequence is TGTGCCAGCTCACCAACAGGCACGAACACTGAAGCTTTCTTT.